The clone carrying this TCR beta chain was seen only a few times. No antigen is known for it. TCRdb used MiXCR to reprocess the RT-PCR reads, holding one entry per CDR3 protein. The data show over 400,000 distinct CDR3 sequences, with over 10% seen just once and around 14% held by the top ten. This sample was taken from a study of response to subunit inactivated influenza vaccine. Whole-study results and caveats: The authors suggested that few new T cells are recruited per seasonal influenza vaccination.

V was trimmed by 0 bases and J by 3 bases, leaving 15 bases between them. CDR1 is SGHVS and CDR2 is FQNEAQ in the germline V gene. CDR3 size: 16 residues. The receptor was derived from a man aged 45-65 years who received an inactivated influenza vaccine. Sequencing was performed on PBMCs from blood, taken roughly 46 days after vaccination. V and J are TRBV7-8 and TRBJ2-7; D perhaps matches TRBD2 (6 bases). CDR3 residues: CASSLAFQPGDYEQYF. In DNA form, the CDR3 reads TGTGCCAGCAGCTTAGCGTTCCAGCCGGGGGACTACGAGCAGTACTTC. Based on the CDR3 plus reference TRBV7-8 and TRBJ2-7, the full variable domain is GAGVSQSPRYKVAKRGQDVALRCDPISGHVSLFWYQQALGQGPEFLTYFQNEAQLDKSGLPSDRFFAERPEGSVSTLKIQRTQQEDSAVYLCASSLAFQPGDYEQYFGPGTRLTVT.